This T cell receptor beta chain was found in a study of T-cell reconstitution after alpha-beta-depleted transplantation in children. Whole-study results and caveats: Several hundred graft clones that had expanded were reportedly the source of alpha-beta T cells about two months after transplant. Diversity of TCRbeta at day 60 was high in some patients, arising from surviving recipient T cells and thymic progenitors. Fresh T-cell production supplied most of the T-cell counts and diversity seen one year after transplant.

Germline CDR1 reads LGHDT; CDR2 reads YNNKEL (reference sequence). With V trimmed by 2 bases and J by 9 bases, 9 bases remained unmatched. There are 15 residues in the CDR3. There are many counts of this clonotype. What it binds is not known. Unique molecular identifiers were used to barcode this TCRbeta library. TCRdb recomputed calls from the PCR reads with MiXCR, one row per CDR3 protein. The data contain about 300,000 distinct CDR3 sequences, about a tenth of them singletons. This receptor was identified in a boy under two years old with acute myeloid leukemia, due to receive a stem cell transplant. The genes are TRBV3-1 and TRBJ2-1; 8 nucleotides match TRBD2. The sequenced sample was PBMCs, obtained before TCRalphabeta/CD19-depleted stem cell transplant. The CDR3 reads CASSQLAGRSAEQFF. CDR3 bases: TGTGCCAGCAGCCAACTAGCGGGCCGATCGGCTGAGCAGTTCTTC.